The present T cell receptor (beta chain) was sequenced within a study of cytomegalovirus exposure and HLA in healthy donors. For this clone: Its specificity is not known.

Germline CDR1 SEHNR, CDR2 FQNEAQ (reference sequence). Germline trimming cut 1 base from V and 7 bases from J; bases unmatched to any gene: 1. The CDR3 extends over 13 amino acids. Findings of the study overall: Reportedly, cytomegalovirus status was diagnosed with high sensitivity and specificity.

Vbeta (60) and Jbeta (13) primers were used in the PCR. The repertoire was sequenced with immunoSEQ multiplex PCR; TCRdb's copy has only in-frame clones and lacks some. The sample includes under 170,000 clones, about 64% seen only once; the top ten take roughly 6.4%. The rearrangement joins TRBV7-9 to TRBJ2-1; TRBD2 aligns across 7 bases. Sequenced material: PBMCs. This receptor was obtained from a woman aged 55-69 years in good health and CMV-seropositive. The CDR3 DNA is TGTGCCAGCAGCTTAGGAGCGGGAAATGAGCAGTTCTTC. Translation: CASSLGAGNEQFF. Looking up the rest from reference TRBV7-9 and TRBJ2-1 gives the full variable domain: DTGVSQNPRHKITKRGQNVTFRCDPISEHNRLYWYRQTLGQGPEFLTYFQNEAQLEKSRLLSDRFSAERPKGSFSTLEIQRTEQGDSAMYLCASSLGAGNEQFFGPGTRLTVL.